The 32 T cell receptor beta chains given below trace back to one sample, sequenced in a study of tumour-infiltrating T cells in Burkitt lymphoma. The protocol was immunoSEQ multiplex PCR, while the TCRdb copy is restricted to in-frame clones and leaves out a portion. This table has around 17,000 clones, around four fifths appearing once. Sample: tumor tissue. These receptors were obtained from a human donor with diffuse large B-cell lymphoma.

The chain uses TRBV14 and TRBJ2-1; tentatively, D is TRBD2 (5 bases). Trimming removed 4 bases at V and 5 bases at J, with 9 bases between. Germline assignment: CDR1 SGHDN and CDR2 FVKESK. The length of the CDR3 is 13 residues. For the CDR3, the DNA is TGTGCCAGCAGCCCTCTGAGGGACAATGAGCAGTTCTTC. Amino acid sequence: CASSPLRDNEQFF. Full variable domain (remainder filled in from reference TRBV14 and TRBJ2-1): EAGVTQFPSHSVIEKGQTVTLRCDPISGHDNLYWYRRVMGKEIKFLLHFVKESKQDESGMPNNRFLAERTGGTYSTLKVQPAELEDSGVYFCASSPLRDNEQFFGPGTRLTVL.

The chain recombines TRBV10-3 with TRBJ2-5, with 7 nucleotides matching TRBD2. The germline CDR1 and CDR2 sequences are ENHRY and SYGVKD. The CDR3 is 13 residues long. Trimming at V came to 3 bases and at J to 5 bases, leaving 3 bases not matched to a gene. The CDR3 DNA reads as TGTGCCATCAGTGAAGCGGGGAGGGAGACCCAGTACTTC. It yields the protein CAISEAGRETQYF.

This clone was seen only a few times. This chain uses TRBV19 with TRBJ1-1; the D is unclear. Trimming left V 4 bases short and J 3 bases short, with 9 bases between. The CDR3 is 13 residues long. Looked up from germline, CDR1 is LNHDA and CDR2 is SQIVND (reference sequence). This CDR3 reads CASSRSGDTEAFF. CDR3 coding DNA: TGTGCCAGTAGTAGGTCAGGAGACACTGAAGCTTTCTTT. The entire variable domain, with the rest obtained from reference TRBV19 and TRBJ1-1, is as follows: DGGITQSPKYLFRKEGQNVTLSCEQNLNHDAMYWYRQDPGQGLRLIYYSQIVNDFQKGDIAEGYSVSREKKESFPLTVTSAQKNPTAFYLCASSRSGDTEAFFGQGTRLTVV.

This clone was seen only a few times. The chain combines TRBV2 with TRBJ2-5, with 11 bases that match TRBD1. The CDR3 is 16 residues long. Germline V gene data show CDR1 as SNHLY and CDR2 as FYNNEI. The V gene end was trimmed by 6 bases and the J gene end by 1 base; junction bases not matched to a gene: 7. The CDR3 DNA is TGTGCCAGCAGGACGGGACAGGGGGACGCCCAAGAGACCCAGTACTTC. Translation: CASRTGQGDAQETQYF. The full variable domain, rest sourced from reference TRBV2 and TRBJ2-5, is EPEVTQTPSHQVTQMGQEVILRCVPISNHLYFYWYRQILGQKVEFLVSFYNNEISEKSEIFDDQFSVERPDGSNFTLKIRSTKLEDSAMYFCASRTGQGDAQETQYFGPGTRLLVL.

Points on this clone: At the DNA level, this CDR3 is encoded by other sequences in the same sample as well. The genes are TRBV7-9 and TRBJ2-7, with D unclear. Germline lookup yields CDR1 SEHNR and CDR2 FQNEAQ (reference sequence). V was clipped by 2 bases and J by 1 base, with 0 bases between them. The CDR3 is made up of 11 amino acids. This chain's CDR3 is CASSLSYEQYF. In DNA, the CDR3 is TGTGCCAGCAGCTTATCCTACGAGCAGTACTTC.

A few counts support this clone. The chain combines TRBV6-1 with TRBJ1-6, with D hard to call. Trimming took 8 bases from V and 4 from J, leaving 12 bases between them. The CDR3 runs 14 residues. Germline lookup yields CDR1 MNHNS and CDR2 SASEGT. CDR3 in DNA: TGTGCCAGCTCCCCGGACTTTTATAATTCACCCCTCCACTTT. Its protein is CASSPDFYNSPLHF.

The rearrangement uses TRBV5-1 and TRBJ2-1; D is ambiguous. V was pared by 4 bases and J by 5 bases, with 10 bases between. Germline CDR1 SGHRS, CDR2 YFSETQ. The CDR3 covers 13 residues. The CDR3 DNA sequence: TGCGCCAGCAGCGTGCTTAGAGACAATGAGCAGTTCTTC. Translated: CASSVLRDNEQFF.

The genes are TRBV10-3 and TRBJ2-1; D is perhaps TRBD1 or TRBD2 (6 bases each). V was clipped by 4 bases and J by 4 bases, with 32 bases between them. There are 21 residues in the CDR3. Germline CDR1 ENHRY, CDR2 SYGVKD. The CDR3 DNA follows: TGTGCCATCAGTGGGGCAGGGGATTTTTCTAGGAGGGATTTTTCTTACAATGAGCAGTTCTTC. It yields the protein CAISGAGDFSRRDFSYNEQFF.

The chain is built from TRBV4-3 and TRBJ2-7; tentative D call: TRBD1 (6 bases). Germline V gene sequence: CDR1 LGHNA, CDR2 YSLEER. The CDR3 has 16 residues. The V and J ends lost 0 bases and 4 bases respectively, with 16 bases between them. DNA of the CDR3: TGCGCCAGCAGCCAAGATGGTGCAGGGGTGCAGTACGAGCAGTACTTC. It specifies CASSQDGAGVQYEQYF.

V gene TRBV15 combines with J gene TRBJ1-5; D possibly corresponds to TRBD1 (5 bases). Looked up from germline, CDR1 is LNHNV and CDR2 is YYDKDF (reference sequence). The CDR3 is 16 residues long. The V end was cut by 7 bases, the J end by 0 bases, with 16 bases between. This CDR3 is CATTPGTAYSNQPQHF. In DNA, the CDR3 is TGTGCCACCACCCCAGGGACGGCTTATAGCAATCAGCCCCAGCATTTT.

Only a few counts were recorded for this clone. The chain combines TRBV27 with TRBJ2-7, with 7 nucleotides matching TRBD1. The CDR3 sequence is 14 residues long. CDR1 and CDR2 from the germline V gene are MNHEY and SMNVEV (reference sequence). The ends lost 6 bases at V and 2 bases at J; junction bases unmatched: 7. CDR3 bases: TGTGCCAGCAGCTACGAAGGGGGCCCCTACGAGCAGTACTTC. Translation: CASSYEGGPYEQYF.

This rearrangement joins TRBV11-2 to TRBJ2-2; D ambiguous. V was cut by 1 base and J by 4 bases, with 1 base left in between. The CDR3 length is 12 residues. Germline CDR1 is SGHAT and CDR2 is FQNNGV. CDR3 region: CASSLGTGELFF. DNA for the CDR3: TGTGCCAGCAGCTTAGGCACCGGGGAGCTGTTTTTT.

This clone came up a few times. V and J are TRBV9 and TRBJ2-5; 9 bases agree with TRBD2. V lost 4 bases to trimming and J lost 5 bases; unmatched junction nucleotides: 9. Germline V gene sequence: CDR1 SGDLS, CDR2 YYNGEE. This CDR3 has 15 amino acids. CDR3 residues: CASSPGGGARETQYF. In DNA, the CDR3 is TGTGCCAGCAGCCCCGGCGGGGGGGCGCGGGAGACCCAGTACTTC.

The chain combines TRBV11-2 with TRBJ1-4; D may be TRBD1 (5 bases). V was cut by 1 base and J by 8 bases, with 8 bases left in between. Looked up from germline, CDR1 is SGHAT and CDR2 is FQNNGV. This CDR3 region has 13 residues. CDR3 DNA: TGTGCCAGCAGCTTAGTAACAGGCGAAAAACTGTTTTTT. This gives the protein CASSLVTGEKLFF.

This rearrangement joins TRBV19 to TRBJ2-1, with D possibly TRBD2 on 5 matching bases. Trimming left V 7 bases short and J 1 base short, with 11 bases between. The CDR3 is 14 amino acids. Germline lookup yields CDR1 LNHDA and CDR2 SQIVND (reference sequence). This CDR3 reads CASNPGFSYNEQFF. The DNA of the CDR3 is TGTGCCAGTAACCCGGGATTTTCCTACAATGAGCAGTTCTTC.

The chain is built from TRBV21-1 and TRBJ2-3; no check of the table's D call, TRBD2, against the DNA was made. TRBV21-1 is listed as a pseudogene. This CDR3 has 22 amino acids. CDR3 amino acids: CASSPKGARGLRLAGADDTQYF. DNA for the CDR3: TGTGCCAGCAGCCCTAAGGGGGCGCGGGGGCTTCGACTAGCGGGAGCAGACGATACGCAGTATTTT.

The chain combines TRBV19 with TRBJ2-1, with D possibly TRBD2 on 5 matching bases. The CDR3 has 15 residues. The germline gives CDR1 LNHDA, CDR2 SQIVND (reference sequence). The germline V and J ends were trimmed by 3 bases and 3 bases, with 12 bases remaining between them. This chain's CDR3 is CASSMTAGNYNEQFF. Written as DNA, the CDR3 is TGTGCCAGTAGTATGACGGCGGGTAACTACAATGAGCAGTTCTTC.

This clone was counted a few times. The J gene is TRBJ1-1, the V gene TRBV5-5; 10 bases are a match to TRBD1. Trimming took 4 bases from V and 7 from J; bases not matched to a gene: 10. The CDR3 consists of 15 residues. Germline CDR1 SGHKS, CDR2 YYEKEE (reference sequence). This chain's CDR3 is CASSISGTGVNEAFF. DNA for the CDR3: TGTGCCAGCAGCATTTCCGGGACAGGGGTAAATGAAGCTTTCTTT.

This CDR3 is CASSLGPRQYF. The CDR3 nucleotides are TGTGCCAGCAGCTTAGGTCCCCGGCAGTACTTC. The gene calls are TRBV7-8 and TRBJ2-7; no clear D gene. Trimming pared 1 base from V and 9 bases from J, leaving 7 bases between. CDR1 is SGHVS and CDR2 is FQNEAQ in the germline V gene. This CDR3 has 11 residues. Based on the CDR3 plus reference TRBV7-8 and TRBJ2-7, the full variable domain is GAGVSQSPRYKVAKRGQDVALRCDPISGHVSLFWYQQALGQGPEFLTYFQNEAQLDKSGLPSDRFFAERPEGSVSTLKIQRTQQEDSAVYLCASSLGPRQYFGPGTRLTVT.

The chain joins TRBV2 to TRBJ2-7; 9 positions agree with TRBD2. There are 16 residues in the CDR3. Looked up from germline, CDR1 is SNHLY and CDR2 is FYNNEI. The V gene end was trimmed by 7 bases and the J gene end by 0 bases; junction bases not matched to a gene: 10. The CDR3 is CASTMSLAGSSYEQYF. The CDR3 region has the DNA TGTGCCAGCACAATGAGCCTAGCGGGGAGCTCCTACGAGCAGTACTTC.

For this clone: Other DNA sequences within the sample encode an identical CDR3. This sequence joins TRBV25-1 and TRBJ1-1, with D possibly TRBD1 on 6 matching bases. V gave up 2 bases and J gave up 2 bases, with 6 bases separating them. The germline V gene has CDR1 MGHDK and CDR2 SYGVNS. CDR3 length equals 13 residues. CDR3: CASSEGGNTEAFF. CDR3 DNA sequence: TGTGCCAGCAGTGAAGGGGGCAACACTGAAGCTTTCTTT.

As regards this clone: Other DNA sequences from this sample encode an identical CDR3 as well. This sequence joins TRBV5-1 and TRBJ2-1, with D perhaps TRBD2 (6 bases). The CDR3 has 12 amino acids. V dropped 0 bases and J dropped 8 bases, with 6 bases sitting between them. CDR1 and CDR2 (germline): SGHRS, YFSETQ. In DNA, the CDR3 is TGCGCCAGCAGCTTGGGACTAGATGAGCAGTTCTTC. It specifies CASSLGLDEQFF.

The table lists this clone with a count of one. The rearrangement joins TRBV11-2 to TRBJ1-5; D is ambiguous. Looked up from germline, CDR1 is SGHAT and CDR2 is FQNNGV. This CDR3 contains 15 residues. The germline V and J ends were trimmed by 1 base and 1 base, with 8 bases remaining between them. The DNA for the CDR3 is TGTGCCAGCAGCTTAGGTAGGCAGAGCAATCAGCCCCAGCATTTT. The encoded protein is CASSLGRQSNQPQHF. The full variable domain, with the rest looked up from reference TRBV11-2 and TRBJ1-5, is EAGVAQSPRYKIIEKRQSVAFWCNPISGHATLYWYQQILGQGPKLLIQFQNNGVVDDSQLPKDRFSAERLKGVDSTLKIQPAKLEDSAVYLCASSLGRQSNQPQHFGDGTRLSIL.

V gene TRBV6-6 combines with J gene TRBJ1-1; D is possibly TRBD1 (6 bases). This CDR3 is built from 15 residues. Germline CDR1 is MNHNY and CDR2 is SVGAGI (reference sequence). The ends were cut back, 6 bases at V and 1 base at J, with 15 bases in the middle. The CDR3 sequence is CASSLRDRPNTEAFF. CDR3 bases: TGTGCCAGCAGCCTCCGAGACAGGCCGAACACTGAAGCTTTCTTT.

The chain combines TRBV4-1 with TRBJ2-1; 10 nucleotides match TRBD1. Germline V lookup: CDR1 MGHRA, CDR2 YSYEKL. The CDR3 length is 16 residues. V trimming: 0 bases; J trimming: 5 bases; junction bases outside the gene matches: 4. The CDR3 is CASSQERGTGDNEQFF. The CDR3, as DNA: TGCGCCAGCAGCCAAGAAAGGGGGACAGGGGACAATGAGCAGTTCTTC.

The chain carries TRBV15 and TRBJ1-1; D might be TRBD1 (5 bases). The CDR3 is made up of 12 amino acids. Trimming pared 0 bases from V and 6 bases from J, leaving 5 bases between. From germline, CDR1 is LNHNV and CDR2 YYDKDF (reference sequence). Written as DNA, the CDR3 is TGTGCCACCAGCAGAGAAGGGGCTGAAGCTTTCTTT. Protein sequence: CATSREGAEAFF. The variable domain in full, with the rest retrieved from reference TRBV15 and TRBJ1-1, is DAMVIQNPRYQVTQFGKPVTLSCSQTLNHNVMYWYQQKSSQAPKLLFHYYDKDFNNEADTPDNFQSRRPNTSFCFLDIRSPGLGDTAMYLCATSREGAEAFFGQGTRLTVV.

The gene calls are TRBV11-2 and TRBJ2-7; 7 bases are a match to TRBD1. Germline-derived CDR1 and CDR2 are SGHAT and FQNNGV. The V gene end was trimmed by 5 bases and the J gene end by 1 base; junction bases not matched to a gene: 11. The CDR3 has 16 amino acids. The chain's CDR3 is CASSVRHRGPSYEQYF. As DNA, the CDR3 is TGTGCCAGCAGCGTCCGACACAGGGGCCCATCCTACGAGCAGTACTTC. Full variable domain (missing parts from reference TRBV11-2 and TRBJ2-7): EAGVAQSPRYKIIEKRQSVAFWCNPISGHATLYWYQQILGQGPKLLIQFQNNGVVDDSQLPKDRFSAERLKGVDSTLKIQPAKLEDSAVYLCASSVRHRGPSYEQYFGPGTRLTVT.

The rearrangement links TRBV7-2 to TRBJ2-7; 10 positions agree with TRBD2. Losses at the gene ends were 5 bases for V and 5 bases for J; bases not matched to a gene: 9. Per germline, CDR1 SGHTA and CDR2 FQGNSA. The CDR3 totals 15 residues. This chain's CDR3 is CASSPRVTSGNEQYF. CDR3 DNA sequence: TGTGCCAGCAGCCCCCGAGTTACTAGCGGGAACGAGCAGTACTTC.

The chain links TRBV15 to TRBJ2-2; unclear D gene. Trimming stripped 6 bases from V and 2 bases from J, with 13 bases between. Germline V CDR1 and CDR2: LNHNV, YYDKDF (reference sequence). This CDR3 is built from 15 residues. CDR3 DNA sequence: TGTGCCACCAGGGGGATAGAAAGAAACACCGGGGAGCTGTTTTTT. Residues: CATRGIERNTGELFF.

In this sample, this clone turned up a few times. This chain joins TRBV7-9 and TRBJ1-2; D possibly corresponds to TRBD1 (5 bases). The V gene's germline CDR1 is SEHNR and CDR2 FQNEAQ (reference sequence). The CDR3 contains 14 residues. Trimming pared 0 bases from V and 8 bases from J, leaving 13 bases between. CDR3: CASSLAGGVSGYTF. The CDR3 DNA follows: TGTGCCAGCAGCTTAGCGGGGGGTGTGAGCGGCTACACCTTC. The whole variable domain, remainder taken from reference TRBV7-9 and TRBJ1-2, is DTGVSQNPRHKITKRGQNVTFRCDPISEHNRLYWYRQTLGQGPEFLTYFQNEAQLEKSRLLSDRFSAERPKGSFSTLEIQRTEQGDSAMYLCASSLAGGVSGYTFGSGTRLTVV.

V gene TRBV7-8 combines with J gene TRBJ1-2, with a weak D call TRBD1 (5 bases). CDR1 is SGHVS, CDR2 FQNEAQ, per germline. Trimming took 3 bases from V and 6 from J, leaving 32 bases between them. The length of the CDR3 is 20 residues. CDR3 loop: CASSLSGGGIVLGEANGYTF. The DNA for the CDR3 is TGTGCCAGCAGCTTGAGCGGCGGGGGTATTGTGTTAGGGGAGGCAAATGGCTACACCTTC.

This clone showed up just a few times. The V and J genes are TRBV20-1 and TRBJ1-1; no definite D call. CDR3 length: 11 residues. Germline loops: CDR1 DFQATT, CDR2 SNEGSKA (reference sequence). Trimming shortened V by 2 bases and J by 4 bases, and 5 bases separated the two germline ends. In nucleotides, the CDR3 is TGCAGTGCTAGAACAGTCACTGAAGCTTTCTTT. Translating gives CSARTVTEAFF.